Detailed here is one T cell receptor beta chain. This clonotype was counted a few times. Its antigen remains undetermined. No much larger clone is present one base from it, and per-base qualities are unavailable. This sample is part of a study of regulatory T cells in long-lasting Graves disease (dated by TCRdb to the early 2020s). As for the study more broadly: Persistent Graves' disease was defined as antithyroid drug treatment for over 5 years with persistently positive TSH receptor autoantibodies. Antithyroid drugs had been taken for around 9.8 years on average by persistent Graves' disease patients in the clinical cohort. Peripheral blood TCR sequencing and RNA sequencing compared persistent Graves' disease patients with newly diagnosed Graves' disease patients. A total of around 35 samples underwent TCR sequencing: some 13 from persistent and roughly 20 from newly diagnosed Graves' disease patients. The study took place in China and was registered as a clinical trial. What the research found in general, with its limitations: Only peripheral blood was studied, because thyroid tissue, the primary lesion, was inaccessible. Preferential use of TRBV28, TRBJ1-2 and TRBJ2-5 was observed in persistent disease, whereas TRBV20-1 and TRBJ2-1 were favored in newly diagnosed disease. The authors noted that the small sample size was a limitation that may lower accuracy. Sequencing and analysis were restricted to the TCR beta chain. Compared with newly diagnosed patients, persistent Graves' disease patients had lower TCR Shannon entropy and fewer highly expanded clones, which suggests clonal expansion. A larger number of public clonotypes was shared among persistent patients (more than 2,500) than among newly diagnosed patients (approximately 1,000).

The time point label of this sample denotes: persistent/refractory GD, antithyroid drugs over 5 years with positive TRAb. RNA was extracted from PBMCs in TRIzol for both TCR sequencing and RNA sequencing. The diagnosis of Graves' disease followed American Thyroid Association guidelines. Patients for the study were recruited at an endocrinology department in Xi'an, China. Each patient gave 7 to 9.5 milliliters of peripheral blood, collected in an EDTA anticoagulant tube. Ficoll Paque Plus density gradient separation was used to isolate PBMCs, and no additional T cell sorting was done. RNA quality was checked with an Agilent 2100 Bioanalyzer and agarose gel, and concentration with a NanoDrop 2000. In the germline V gene, CDR1 corresponds to MNHNS and CDR2 to SASEGT. Trimming takes 5 bases from V and 13 bases from J, and the germline ends sit 11 bases apart. The CDR3 holds 10 amino acids from the cysteine to the phenylalanine. Here the CDR3 DNA is all that survives: 30 bases in frame from base 1.

Libraries were prepared through multiplex PCR. Sequencing instrument: Illumina HiSeq 4000. iRepertoire HTBI primers and Arm-PCR amplification of CDR3 regions were used to construct TCR beta libraries. Before sequencing, the PCR products went through gel purification. As for the authors' bioinformatics: Across samples, 60 to 70 TRBV and 14 TRBJ segments were identified and used for gene usage analysis of CDR3 amino acid clonotypes. COPE and FqMerger were used to merge the filtered high-quality paired reads into contigs. Contigs were aligned with BLAST to IMGT TRBV, TRBD and TRBJ reference genes, and CDR3 was defined per IMGT. Highly expanded clones were defined as clonotypes with a frequency above 0.1%. Repertoire diversity was measured by Shannon entropy, and V-J evenness by the Gini coefficient. Clonotypes shared by more than one individual were considered public. The public reads were quality trimmed at Q25 with fastp and then assembled into clones with MiXCR by TCRdb, keeping productive beta chains. Each entry is one CDR3 protein sequence, shown with its most common DNA and genes. The V and J calls come from TCRdb's annotation, not from the publication. The sample contains around 460,000 distinct CDR3 sequences, roughly 22% of them found a single time. Around 14% of the sample belongs to the ten largest clones.

This chain joins TRBV6-1 to TRBJ1-1; confidence is insufficient to name the D gene. This receptor was taken from a female donor with Graves disease. This material consisted of peripheral blood mononuclear cells (PBMCs), taken when the disease was refractory, from a patient treated with antithyroid drugs. The CDR3 loop reads CASSRAGIFF. The DNA sequence is TGTGCCAGCAGTCGAGCGGGTATTTTCTTT.